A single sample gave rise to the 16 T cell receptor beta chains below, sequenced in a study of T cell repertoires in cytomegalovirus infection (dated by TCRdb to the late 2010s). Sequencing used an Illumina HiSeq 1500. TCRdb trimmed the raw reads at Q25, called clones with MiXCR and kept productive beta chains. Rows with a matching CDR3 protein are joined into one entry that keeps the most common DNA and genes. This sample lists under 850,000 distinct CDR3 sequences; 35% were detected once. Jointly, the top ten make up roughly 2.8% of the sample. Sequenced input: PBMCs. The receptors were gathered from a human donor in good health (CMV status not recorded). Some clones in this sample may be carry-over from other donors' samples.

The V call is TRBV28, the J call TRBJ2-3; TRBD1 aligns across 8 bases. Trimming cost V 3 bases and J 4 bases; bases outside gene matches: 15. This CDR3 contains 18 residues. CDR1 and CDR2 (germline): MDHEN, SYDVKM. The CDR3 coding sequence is TGTGCCAGCAGTTTCTCCCTAGGACAGGGCCAGCAAGCAGATACGCAGTATTTT. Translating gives CASSFSLGQGQQADTQYF.

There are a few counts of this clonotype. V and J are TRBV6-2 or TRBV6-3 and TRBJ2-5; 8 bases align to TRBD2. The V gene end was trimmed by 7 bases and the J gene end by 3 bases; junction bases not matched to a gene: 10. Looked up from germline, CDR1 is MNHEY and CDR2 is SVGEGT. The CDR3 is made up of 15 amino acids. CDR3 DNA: TGTGCCAGCACCCAACCGGGACTAGGGAAAGAGACCCAGTACTTC. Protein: CASTQPGLGKETQYF.

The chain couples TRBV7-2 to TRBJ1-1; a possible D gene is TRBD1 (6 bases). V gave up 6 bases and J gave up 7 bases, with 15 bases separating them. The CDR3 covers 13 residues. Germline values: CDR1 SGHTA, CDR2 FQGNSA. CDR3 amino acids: CASRGRGGFEAFF. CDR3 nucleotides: TGTGCCAGCAGGGGTCGGGGGGGCTTTGAAGCTTTCTTT.

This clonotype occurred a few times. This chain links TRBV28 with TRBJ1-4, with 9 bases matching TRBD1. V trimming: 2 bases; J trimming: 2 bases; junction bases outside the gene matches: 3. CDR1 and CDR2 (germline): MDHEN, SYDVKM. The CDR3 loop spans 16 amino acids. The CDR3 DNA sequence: TGTGCCAGCAGTTTAGTGACAGGGGGGACTAATGAAAAACTGTTTTTT. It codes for CASSLVTGGTNEKLFF.

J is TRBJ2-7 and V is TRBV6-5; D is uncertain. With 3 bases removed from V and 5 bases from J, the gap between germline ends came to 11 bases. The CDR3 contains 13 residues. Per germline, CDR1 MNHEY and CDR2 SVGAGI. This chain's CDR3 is CASSYRDGHEQYF. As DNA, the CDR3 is TGTGCCAGCAGTTATCGTGACGGACACGAGCAGTACTTC.

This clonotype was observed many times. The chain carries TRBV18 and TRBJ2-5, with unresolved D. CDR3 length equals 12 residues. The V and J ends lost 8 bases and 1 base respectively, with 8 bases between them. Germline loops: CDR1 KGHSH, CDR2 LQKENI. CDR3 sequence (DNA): TGTGCCAGCAGCCCACTCCAAGAGACCCAGTACTTC. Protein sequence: CASSPLQETQYF.

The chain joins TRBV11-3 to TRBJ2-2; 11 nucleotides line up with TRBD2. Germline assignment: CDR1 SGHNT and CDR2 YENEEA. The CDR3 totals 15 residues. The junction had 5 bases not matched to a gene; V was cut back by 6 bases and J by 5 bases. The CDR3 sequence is CASRSGTSGTGELFF. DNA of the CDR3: TGTGCCAGCAGATCCGGGACTAGCGGTACCGGGGAGCTGTTTTTT.

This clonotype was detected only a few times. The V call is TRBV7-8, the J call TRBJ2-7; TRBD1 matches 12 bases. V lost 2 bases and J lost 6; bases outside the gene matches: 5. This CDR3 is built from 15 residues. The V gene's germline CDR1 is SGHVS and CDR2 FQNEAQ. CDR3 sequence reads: CASSLSGTGGGEQYF. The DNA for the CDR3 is TGTGCCAGCAGCTTATCCGGGACAGGGGGCGGCGAGCAGTACTTC.

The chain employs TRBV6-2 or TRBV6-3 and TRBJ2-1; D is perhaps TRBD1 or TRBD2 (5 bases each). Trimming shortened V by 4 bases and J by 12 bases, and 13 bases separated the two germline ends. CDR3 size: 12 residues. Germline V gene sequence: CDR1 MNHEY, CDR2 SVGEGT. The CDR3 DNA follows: TGTGCCAGCAGTTCGCTAACTAGGGGGCAGTTCTTC. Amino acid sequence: CASSSLTRGQFF.

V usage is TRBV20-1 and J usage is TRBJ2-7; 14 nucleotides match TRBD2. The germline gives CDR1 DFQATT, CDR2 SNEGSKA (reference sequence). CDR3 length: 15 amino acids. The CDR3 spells CSHGTSGRLGYEQYF. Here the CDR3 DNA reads TGCAGCCATGGGACTAGCGGGAGACTAGGCTACGAGCAGTACTTC.

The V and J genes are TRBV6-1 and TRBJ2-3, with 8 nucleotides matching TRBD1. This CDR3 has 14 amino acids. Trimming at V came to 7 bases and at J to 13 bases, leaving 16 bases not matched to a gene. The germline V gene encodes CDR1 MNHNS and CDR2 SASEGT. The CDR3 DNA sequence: TGTGCCAGCAAGGGGACAGGTAGCACAGATACTAAGTATTTT. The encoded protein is CASKGTGSTDTKYF.

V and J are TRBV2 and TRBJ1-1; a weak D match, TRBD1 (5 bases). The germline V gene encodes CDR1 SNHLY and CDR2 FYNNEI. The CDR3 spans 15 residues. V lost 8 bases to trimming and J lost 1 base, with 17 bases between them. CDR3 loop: CASLIRDPTNTEAFF. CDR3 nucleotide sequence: TGTGCCAGCCTGATCCGGGACCCAACGAACACTGAAGCTTTCTTT.

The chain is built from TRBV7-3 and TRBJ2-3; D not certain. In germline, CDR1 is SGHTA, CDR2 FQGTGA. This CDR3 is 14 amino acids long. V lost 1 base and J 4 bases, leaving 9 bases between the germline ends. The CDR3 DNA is TGTGCCAGCAGCTTAAGTTCCGGTTCAGATACGCAGTATTTT. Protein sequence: CASSLSSGSDTQYF.

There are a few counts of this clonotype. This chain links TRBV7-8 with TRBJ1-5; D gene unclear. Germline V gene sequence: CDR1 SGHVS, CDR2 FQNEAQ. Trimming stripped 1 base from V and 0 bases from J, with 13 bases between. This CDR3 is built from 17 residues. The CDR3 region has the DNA TGTGCCAGCAGCTTAGGCTCCACCCCGTATAGCAATCAGCCCCAGCATTTT. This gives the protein CASSLGSTPYSNQPQHF.

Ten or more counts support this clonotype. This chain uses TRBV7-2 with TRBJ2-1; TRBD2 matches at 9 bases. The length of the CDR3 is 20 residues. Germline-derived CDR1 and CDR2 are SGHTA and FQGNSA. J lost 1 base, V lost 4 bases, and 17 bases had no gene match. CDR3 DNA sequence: TGTGCCAGCAGCTCCCCGAATACGCGGGGGGGCCACGGGTCCTACAATGAGCAGTTCTTC. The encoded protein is CASSSPNTRGGHGSYNEQFF.

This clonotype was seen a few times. CDR3 amino acids: CSARRQGGKYSNQPQHF. CDR3 sequence (DNA): TGCAGTGCTAGGCGGCAGGGGGGAAAATATAGCAATCAGCCCCAGCATTTT. The chain carries TRBV20-1 and TRBJ1-5, with 7 bases fitting TRBD1. The junction had 11 bases not matched to a gene; V was cut back by 3 bases and J by 0 bases. The CDR3 is 17 residues long. CDR1 and CDR2 from the germline V gene are DFQATT and SNEGSKA (reference sequence).